This T cell receptor (beta chain) was sequenced in a study of a mutant IDH1 vaccine in newly diagnosed glioma. On the study more broadly: Eight vaccine injections were given to patients in weeks 1, 3, 5, 7, 11, 15, 19 and 23. The study started vaccination 4-6 weeks after radiotherapy alone, or with temozolomide cycles.

V dropped 5 bases and J dropped 1 base, with 10 bases sitting between them. Germline CDR1 is SGHNT and CDR2 is YYREEE (reference sequence). This CDR3 region has 14 residues. Indicated time point: week 23, last vaccination. With topical imiquimod, each dose of the vaccine consisted of 300 ug of mutant IDH1 20-mer peptide. Data came from immunoSEQ multiplex PCR; TCRdb stores just in-frame clones and leaves some out. The sample lists about 55,000 clones, approximately 80% occurring once. A remark on this clone: What it recognizes is unknown.

This material consisted of PBMCs, taken from a glioma patient whose treatment included an IDH1 peptide vaccine. The rearrangement uses TRBV5-4 and TRBJ1-5; D is uncertain. This clonotype was obtained from a man aged 40-49 years with glioma. CDR3 in amino acids: CASRFLPSNQPQHF. The CDR3 nucleotides are TGTGCCAGCAGATTTCTACCAAGCAATCAGCCCCAGCATTTT.